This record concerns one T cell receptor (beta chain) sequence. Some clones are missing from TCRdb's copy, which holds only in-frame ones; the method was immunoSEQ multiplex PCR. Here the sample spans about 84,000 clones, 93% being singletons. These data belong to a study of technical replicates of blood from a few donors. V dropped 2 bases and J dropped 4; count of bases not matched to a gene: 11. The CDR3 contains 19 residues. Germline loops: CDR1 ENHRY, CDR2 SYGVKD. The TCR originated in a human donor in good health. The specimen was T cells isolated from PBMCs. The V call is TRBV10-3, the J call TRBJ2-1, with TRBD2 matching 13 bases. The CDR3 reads CAISEVRGTSGNRYNEQFF. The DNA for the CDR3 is TGTGCCATCAGTGAGGTTAGAGGGACTAGCGGGAATAGGTACAATGAGCAGTTCTTC.